These 2 T cell receptor beta chains share one sample of origin, sequenced in a study of vaccination and CD4 T cells after COVID-19. Antigen specificity for these receptors is unknown. Cultured CD4+ T cells had their DNA profiled by the Oncomine TCR Beta short-read assay. Each CDR3 protein gets one entry after TCRdb re-called the PCR reads with MiXCR. Altogether more than 10,000 distinct CDR3 sequences are present, about 53% being singletons, with the ten largest covering approximately 9%. The treatment is: roughly 10-day PBMC culture with coronavirus spike peptide pools or control peptides (ViraFEST assay). Sample: CD4+ T cells from blood, cultured in vitro. Source of these receptors: a human donor who had recovered from COVID-19.

This clonotype has only a few counts. This chain connects TRBV2 to TRBJ1-2; D is uncertain. Germline CDR1 is SNHLY and CDR2 is FYNNEI. The V gene lost 7 bases and the J gene lost 0 bases, with 12 bases spanning the gap. This CDR3 has 14 residues. CDR3 bases: TGTGCCAGCAAGGAAACAGATACTAACTATGGCTACACCTTC. Translating gives CASKETDTNYGYTF.

This clonotype was observed a handful of times. This sequence joins TRBV24-1 and TRBJ1-5; D possibly corresponds to TRBD1 (6 bases). The CDR3 is 13 residues long. Deletions cut 5 bases from V and 7 bases from J, with 11 bases between. Germline CDR1 and CDR2: KGHDR and SFDVKD. Here the CDR3 DNA reads TGTGCCACCAGTGGTGCAGGGGAACAGCCCCAGCATTTT. Encoded protein: CATSGAGEQPQHF.